The 20 T cell receptor beta chains reported below all come from one sample, sequenced in a study of T-cell memory formation after mild COVID-19. TCRdb recomputed calls from the 5' RACE reads with MiXCR, one row per CDR3 protein. The table lists 300,000 to 400,000 distinct CDR3 sequences, around 15% of them singletons. Material for sequencing was PBMCs or a T cell subset sorted from them (not recorded which). Receptor source: a man between 18 and 29 years old who had mild COVID-19 (a few samples of this study predate the infection). Cell type and time point are not known.

The CDR3 DNA reads TGCAGTGCTAGGTTCTCCCTCGGACAGGGGCGGATGAACACTGAAGCTTTCTTT. Its protein is CSARFSLGQGRMNTEAFF. The genes are TRBV20-1 and TRBJ1-1; 9 bases match TRBD1. Per the germline V gene, CDR1 is DFQATT and CDR2 is SNEGSKA (reference sequence). This CDR3 comprises 18 residues. J lost 0 bases, V lost 3 bases, and 14 bases had no gene match.

This clonotype appeared a few times. The chain recombines TRBV12-3 or TRBV12-4 with TRBJ2-7; weak D call: TRBD1 (6 bases). The CDR3 totals 13 residues. V lost 2 bases, J lost 4 bases, and 9 bases lay in between. The CDR3 DNA follows: TGTGCCAGCAGTTTACAGGGGATTTACGAGCAGTACTTC. As protein: CASSLQGIYEQYF.

The genes are TRBV28 and TRBJ2-5, with TRBD2 matching over 9 bases. Germline trimming cut 6 bases from V and 3 bases from J; bases unmatched to any gene: 8. The CDR3 consists of 15 residues. Germline V gene data show CDR1 as MDHEN and CDR2 as SYDVKM. DNA for the CDR3: TGTGCCAGCAGCAATGCGGCTAGCGGGGAAGAGACCCAGTACTTC. The encoded protein is CASSNAASGEETQYF.

The J gene is TRBJ2-3, the V gene TRBV4-3; D gene ambiguous. Deletions cut 6 bases from V and 4 bases from J, with 11 bases between. CDR1 is LGHNA and CDR2 is YSLEER in the germline V gene. The CDR3 sequence is 13 residues long. CDR3 sequence reads: CASSYKLADTQYF. DNA of the CDR3: TGCGCCAGCAGTTATAAGTTGGCAGATACGCAGTATTTT.

This clonotype was detected a few times. This rearrangement joins TRBV7-9 to TRBJ2-7; D is ambiguous. V was trimmed by 5 bases and J by 0 bases, leaving 11 bases between them. Germline V gene lookup returns CDR1 SEHNR and CDR2 FQNEAQ (reference sequence). The CDR3 has 14 amino acids. The chain's CDR3 is CASSPTAASYEQYV. In DNA, the CDR3 is TGTGCCAGCAGCCCCACGGCGGCCTCCTACGAGCAGTACGTC.

This clonotype has just a few counts. This sequence joins TRBV6-5 and TRBJ2-6; D gene uncertain. V was shortened by 6 bases and J by 0 bases, with 12 bases between the two germline ends. This CDR3 contains 16 residues. The V gene's germline CDR1 is MNHEY and CDR2 SVGAGI. The CDR3, as DNA: TGTGCCAGCAGCCTCACGACCGTCTCTGGGGCCAACGTCCTGACTTTC. It yields the protein CASSLTTVSGANVLTF.

This clonotype was found a few times. CDR3 coding DNA: TGCGCCAGCAGCCAAGAGGGGCCGGGGGACACCGGGGAGCTGTTTTTT. It specifies CASSQEGPGDTGELFF. V gene TRBV4-3 combines with J gene TRBJ2-2, with D perhaps TRBD2 (6 bases). Per the germline V gene, CDR1 is LGHNA and CDR2 is YSLEER. The CDR3 is 16 amino acids. V lost 0 bases and J 3 bases, leaving 11 bases between the germline ends.

The chain links TRBV4-3 to TRBJ2-7; D is unclear. The CDR3 has 12 amino acids. Germline CDR1 and CDR2: LGHNA and YSLEER. Trimming cost V 2 bases and J 7 bases, with 9 bases left between them. CDR3 region: CASSQYCREQYV. The DNA for the CDR3 is TGCGCCAGCAGCCAATATTGTAGGGAGCAGTACGTC.

This chain links TRBV5-1 with TRBJ2-7; TRBD1 matches at 9 bases. With V trimmed by 4 bases and J by 3 bases, 11 bases remained unmatched. The length of the CDR3 is 16 residues. Germline CDR1 is SGHRS and CDR2 is YFSETQ. The CDR3 here is CASSLNTGGVHYEQYF. The DNA for the CDR3 is TGCGCCAGCAGCCTAAATACAGGGGGCGTTCACTACGAGCAGTACTTC.

This clonotype has only a few counts. This rearrangement joins TRBV7-2 to TRBJ2-2, with D hard to call. Germline loops: CDR1 SGHTA, CDR2 FQGNSA. V was shortened by 2 bases and J by 3 bases, with 13 bases between the two germline ends. The CDR3 totals 16 residues. The CDR3 nucleotides are TGTGCCAGCAGCTTAAACTCAGCGTTGGACACCGGGGAGCTGTTTTTT. It translates to CASSLNSALDTGELFF. Variable domain in full (rest from reference TRBV7-2 and TRBJ2-2): GAGVSQSPSNKVTEKGKDVELRCDPISGHTALYWYRQSLGQGLEFLIYFQGNSAPDKSGLPSDRFSAERTGGSVSTLTIQRTQQEDSAVYLCASSLNSALDTGELFFGEGSRLTVL.

This clonotype has only a few counts. V is TRBV7-2 and J is TRBJ2-3; 14 bases align to TRBD2. Losses at the gene ends were 2 bases for V and 0 bases for J; bases not matched to a gene: 16. The germline V gene has CDR1 SGHTA and CDR2 FQGNSA. The CDR3 sequence is 22 residues long. The CDR3 is CASSLSGWTSGGPRTSTDTQYF. The CDR3, as DNA: TGTGCCAGCAGCTTATCTGGGTGGACTAGCGGGGGGCCTAGAACTAGCACAGATACGCAGTATTTT.

This chain joins TRBV4-2 and TRBJ2-3; no reliable D call. The CDR3 has 14 amino acids. Germline assignment: CDR1 LGHNA and CDR2 YNFKEQ. Trimming removed 0 bases from V and 6 bases from J, with 10 bases in between. The CDR3 sequence: CASSQDPRSDTQYF. CDR3 nucleotides: TGTGCCAGCAGCCAAGATCCGAGGTCCGATACGCAGTATTTT.

The CDR3 sequence: CSARGQLNQPQHF. Written as DNA, the CDR3 is TGCAGTGCTAGAGGACAGCTCAATCAGCCCCAGCATTTT. The chain recombines TRBV20-1 with TRBJ1-5; tentatively, D is TRBD1 (5 bases). The CDR3 consists of 13 residues. The V end was cut by 1 base, the J end by 3 bases, with 7 bases between. Looked up from germline, CDR1 is DFQATT and CDR2 is SNEGSKA (reference sequence).

This clonotype turned up a few times. The chain recombines TRBV9 with TRBJ1-2; D not resolved. Germline loops: CDR1 SGDLS, CDR2 YYNGEE. The CDR3 runs 15 residues. V lost 0 bases and J 0 bases, leaving 9 bases between the germline ends. CDR3 nucleotide sequence: TGTGCCAGCAGCGTAGATCCTAGTCCTAACTATGGCTACACCTTC. Its translation: CASSVDPSPNYGYTF. The variable domain in full, with the rest retrieved from reference TRBV9 and TRBJ1-2, is DSGVTQTPKHLITATGQRVTLRCSPRSGDLSVYWYQQSLDQGLQFLIQYYNGEERAKGNILERFSAQQFPDLHSELNLSSLELGDSALYFCASSVDPSPNYGYTFGSGTRLTVV.

The rearrangement joins TRBV20-1 to TRBJ2-3; D might be TRBD1 (5 bases). The germline V gene has CDR1 DFQATT and CDR2 SNEGSKA (reference sequence). Trimming cost V 6 bases and J 11 bases, with 18 bases left between them. The CDR3 extends over 12 amino acids. CDR3 residues: CSAPTQGYGQYF. The DNA for the CDR3 is TGCAGTGCGCCGACGCAGGGATATGGGCAGTATTTT.

The V call is TRBV7-9, the J call TRBJ2-3; D unclear. Trimming took 7 bases from V and 2 from J, leaving 10 bases between them. The CDR3 consists of 13 residues. Looked up from germline, CDR1 is SEHNR and CDR2 is FQNEAQ (reference sequence). DNA for the CDR3: TGTGCCAGCACCCCCCACGTCACAGATACGCAGTATTTT. Translation gives CASTPHVTDTQYF.

This clonotype was seen only a few times. The rearrangement uses TRBV7-2 and TRBJ2-5; D might be TRBD1 (5 bases). CDR1 and CDR2 from the germline V gene are SGHTA and FQGNSA. The CDR3 has 17 amino acids. V was clipped by 5 bases and J by 0 bases, with 19 bases between them. CDR3 DNA sequence: TGTGCCAGCAGCCCCCAAGGTAGGGGCCGGTACCAAGAGACCCAGTACTTC. It is translated as CASSPQGRGRYQETQYF.

This clonotype was recorded a few times. The rearrangement joins TRBV11-3 to TRBJ2-3; 7 bases are shared with TRBD1. CDR3 length equals 13 residues. After removal of 3 bases from V and 6 bases from J, the junction contained 3 bases not matched to a gene. From germline, CDR1 is SGHNT and CDR2 YENEEA. CDR3 nucleotides: TGTGCCAGCAGCTTTACAGGGGTTGATACGCAGTATTTT. Residues: CASSFTGVDTQYF.

The CDR3: CSARSPGLIKETQYF. DNA for the CDR3: TGCAGTGCTAGGTCCCCCGGGCTGATAAAAGAGACCCAGTACTTC. The rearrangement uses TRBV20-1 and TRBJ2-5; no clear D. CDR1 DFQATT and CDR2 SNEGSKA come from the germline V gene (reference sequence). There are 15 residues in the CDR3. The V and J ends lost 3 bases and 3 bases respectively, with 17 bases between them.

This clonotype was observed many times. The chain couples TRBV12-3 or TRBV12-4 to TRBJ1-1; possible D gene TRBD1, 5 bases. The CDR3 length is 17 residues. Trimming removed 9 bases from V and 4 bases from J, with 27 bases in between. The CDR3 region has the DNA TGTGCCAGTGCTTCCGGGACGTGGTTTCAACAAAGCACTGAAGCTTTCTTT. This gives the protein CASASGTWFQQSTEAFF.